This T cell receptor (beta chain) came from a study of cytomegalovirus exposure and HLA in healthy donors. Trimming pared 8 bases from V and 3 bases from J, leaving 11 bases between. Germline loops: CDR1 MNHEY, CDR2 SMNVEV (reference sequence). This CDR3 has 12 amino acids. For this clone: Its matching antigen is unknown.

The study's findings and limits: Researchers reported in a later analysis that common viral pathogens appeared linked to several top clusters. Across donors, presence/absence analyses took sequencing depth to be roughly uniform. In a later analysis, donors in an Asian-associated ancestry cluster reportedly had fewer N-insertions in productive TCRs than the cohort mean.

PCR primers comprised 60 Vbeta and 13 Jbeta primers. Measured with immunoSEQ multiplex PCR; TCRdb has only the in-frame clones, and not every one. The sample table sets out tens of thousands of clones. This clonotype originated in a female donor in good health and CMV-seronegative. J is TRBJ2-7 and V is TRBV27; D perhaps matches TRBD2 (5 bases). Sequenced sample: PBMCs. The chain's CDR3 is CASGSFGYEQYF. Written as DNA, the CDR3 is TGTGCCAGCGGGAGTTTTGGCTACGAGCAGTACTTC.